The TCR beta chain described here comes from a study of blood T cell repertoires in COVID-19. The wider study: Researchers got acute and convalescent COVID-19 samples from the United States, Italy and Spain. Sample material is recorded as cDNA or gDNA derived from T cells, B-cell-depleted T cells, or PBMCs.

Categorization into cohorts depended on clinical history that participants reported. Clones were read by immunoSEQ multiplex PCR, and TCRdb kept only the in-frame ones, dropping some. The sample holds 200,000 to 250,000 clones, 90% seen once. The CDR3 contains 15 residues. V dropped 6 bases and J dropped 7; count of bases not matched to a gene: 9. From germline, CDR1 is LNHDA and CDR2 SQIVND (reference sequence). The clonotype was recovered from a young man who had been exposed to COVID-19. V is TRBV19 and J is TRBJ1-4; the match to TRBD1 covers 9 bases. Sequenced material: PBMCs or T cells enriched from blood (not recorded which). CDR3 amino acids: CASRRNRGQIEKLFF. DNA of the CDR3: TGTGCCAGTAGACGGAACAGGGGGCAGATTGAAAAACTGTTTTTT. The full variable domain, with the rest looked up from reference TRBV19 and TRBJ1-4, is DGGITQSPKYLFRKEGQNVTLSCEQNLNHDAMYWYRQDPGQGLRLIYYSQIVNDFQKGDIAEGYSVSREKKESFPLTVTSAQKNPTAFYLCASRRNRGQIEKLFFGSGTQLSVL.